This T cell receptor beta chain is drawn from a study of cytomegalovirus exposure and HLA in healthy donors. Amplification used 60 Vbeta primers and 13 Jbeta primers. Sequencing used immunoSEQ multiplex PCR; TCRdb keeps in-frame clones, though not all of them. The repertoire has some 220,000 clones, more than 75% of them found once; the top ten carry roughly 0.26%. The V and J ends lost 5 bases and 7 bases, in that order; junction bases with no gene match: 5. This CDR3 spans 13 amino acids. Germline-derived CDR1 and CDR2 are SEHNR and FQNEAQ (reference sequence). Comment on this clone: The antigen is undetermined.

Every donor was a healthy person donating bone marrow. Study-level findings and limits: Across donors, sequencing depth was assumed by presence/absence analyses to be roughly uniform. As a later analysis showed, several of the most significant clusters appeared to be linked to common viral pathogens. Later analysis showed TCR association rates varying by HLA locus, highest for DRB1 and lowest for HLA-C.

Sequenced input: PBMCs. The sequence came from a girl aged 2-10 years in good health and CMV-seronegative. V and J are TRBV7-9 and TRBJ2-1; 7 bases line up with TRBD2. This CDR3 is CASSHRLANEQFF. CDR3 DNA sequence: TGTGCCAGCAGCCACCGACTAGCAAATGAGCAGTTCTTC.